The sequence of this TCR beta chain was determined in a study of blood T cell repertoires in COVID-19. The CDR3 covers 15 residues. The germline V gene has CDR1 SGHTA and CDR2 FQGNSA. V lost 2 bases, J lost 2 bases, and 5 bases stayed unmatched. The table came from immunoSEQ multiplex PCR; TCRdb's copy has only in-frame clones and leaves some out. Among 300,000 to 450,000 clones, 80% to 90% were seen once, and the ten largest hold more than 9%. V gene TRBV7-2 combines with J gene TRBJ2-7; TRBD2 agrees at 8 bases. The origin of this receptor is a woman in her twenties or thirties with COVID-19, enrolled during active disease. The sample comprised peripheral blood. In DNA, the CDR3 is TGTGCCAGCAGCTTACCTAGCGGGCGTCCCTACGAGCAGTACTTC. Translation: CASSLPSGRPYEQYF.